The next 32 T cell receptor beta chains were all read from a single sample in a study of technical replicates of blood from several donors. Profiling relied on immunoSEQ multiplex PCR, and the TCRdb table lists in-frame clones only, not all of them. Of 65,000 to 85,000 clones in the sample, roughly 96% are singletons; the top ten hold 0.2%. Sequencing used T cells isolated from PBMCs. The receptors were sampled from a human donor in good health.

CDR3 protein: CASSLRGTDRGYTF. The CDR3 DNA is TGCGCCAGCAGCTTGCGGGGAACGGACCGGGGCTACACCTTC. The rearrangement uses TRBV5-1 and TRBJ1-2; D is unresolved. The CDR3 extends over 14 amino acids. V was pared by 1 base and J by 8 bases, with 15 bases between. Germline-derived CDR1 and CDR2 are SGHRS and YFSETQ.

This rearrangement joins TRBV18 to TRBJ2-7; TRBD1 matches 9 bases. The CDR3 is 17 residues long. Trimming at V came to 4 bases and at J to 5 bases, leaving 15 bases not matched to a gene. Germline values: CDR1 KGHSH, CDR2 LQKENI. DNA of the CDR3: TGTGCCAGCTCACTCCTCGTAACAGGGGGCGAAGGGAACGAGCAGTACTTC. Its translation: CASSLLVTGGEGNEQYF.

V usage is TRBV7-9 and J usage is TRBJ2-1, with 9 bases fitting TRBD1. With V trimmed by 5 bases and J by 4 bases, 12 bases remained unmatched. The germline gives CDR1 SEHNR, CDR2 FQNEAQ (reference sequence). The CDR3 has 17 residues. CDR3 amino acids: CASSHAKGDRVYNEQFF. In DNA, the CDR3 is TGTGCCAGCAGCCATGCCAAAGGGGACAGGGTTTACAATGAGCAGTTCTTC.

The CDR3 nucleotides are TGTGCCAGCAGCCGAGGGAACAGACCCGAATATACGCAGTATTTT. It codes for CASSRGNRPEYTQYF. The chain uses TRBV7-9 and TRBJ2-3; D might be TRBD2 (5 bases). This CDR3 has 15 residues. Trimming took off 5 bases at V and 7 bases at J, with 19 bases between the two ends. Germline values: CDR1 SEHNR, CDR2 FQNEAQ (reference sequence). The entire variable domain, with the rest obtained from reference TRBV7-9 and TRBJ2-3, is as follows: DTGVSQNPRHKITKRGQNVTFRCDPISEHNRLYWYRQTLGQGPEFLTYFQNEAQLEKSRLLSDRFSAERPKGSFSTLEIQRTEQGDSAMYLCASSRGNRPEYTQYFGPGTRLTVL.

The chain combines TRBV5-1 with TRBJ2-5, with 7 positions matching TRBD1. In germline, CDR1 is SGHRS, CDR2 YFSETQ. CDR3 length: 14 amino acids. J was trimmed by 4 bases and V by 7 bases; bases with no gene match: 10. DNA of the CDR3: TGCGCCAGCGGTAGGGGGACAGAACGAGAGACCCAGTACTTC. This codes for CASGRGTERETQYF.

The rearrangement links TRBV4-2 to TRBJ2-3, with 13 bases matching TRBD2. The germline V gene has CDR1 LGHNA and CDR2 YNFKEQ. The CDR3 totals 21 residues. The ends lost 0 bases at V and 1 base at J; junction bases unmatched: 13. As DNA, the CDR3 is TGTGCCAGCAGCCAAGATCTAATAGTGCCTGGACTAGCGGGGGGCACAGATACGCAGTATTTT. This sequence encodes CASSQDLIVPGLAGGTDTQYF.

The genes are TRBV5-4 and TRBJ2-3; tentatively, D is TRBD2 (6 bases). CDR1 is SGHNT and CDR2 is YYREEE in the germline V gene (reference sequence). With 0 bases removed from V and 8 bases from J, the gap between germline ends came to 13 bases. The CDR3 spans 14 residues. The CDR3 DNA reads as TGTGCCAGCAGCTTGGATAGGGGAGCGGGTACGCAGTATTTT. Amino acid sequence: CASSLDRGAGTQYF.

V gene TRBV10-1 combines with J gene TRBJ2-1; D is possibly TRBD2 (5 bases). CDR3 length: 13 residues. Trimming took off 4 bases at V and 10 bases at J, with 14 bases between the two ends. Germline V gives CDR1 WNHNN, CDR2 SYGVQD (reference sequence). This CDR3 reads CASSASDSTEQFF. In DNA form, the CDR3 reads TGCGCCAGCAGTGCTTCGGACTCCACGGAGCAGTTCTTC.

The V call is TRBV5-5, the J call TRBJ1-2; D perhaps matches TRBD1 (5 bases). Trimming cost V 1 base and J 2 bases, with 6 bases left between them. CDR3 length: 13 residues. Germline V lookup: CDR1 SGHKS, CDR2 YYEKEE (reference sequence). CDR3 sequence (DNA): TGTGCCAGCAGCTTGTCAGGGAACTATGGCTACACCTTC. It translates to CASSLSGNYGYTF.

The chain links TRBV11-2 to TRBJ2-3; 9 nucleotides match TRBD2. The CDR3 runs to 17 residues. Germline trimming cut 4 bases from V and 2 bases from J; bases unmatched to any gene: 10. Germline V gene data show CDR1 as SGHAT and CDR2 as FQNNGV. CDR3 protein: CASSSSLLAGYTDTQYF. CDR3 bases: TGTGCCAGCAGCTCCTCCCTCCTAGCGGGGTACACAGATACGCAGTATTTT.

The CDR3 region has the DNA TGCGCCAGCAGCTTGGTGGGGCGGTGGGAAGCTTTCTTT. It specifies CASSLVGRWEAFF. The J gene is TRBJ1-1, the V gene TRBV5-1; D perhaps matches TRBD1 (5 bases). Trimming removed 0 bases from V and 8 bases from J, with 11 bases in between. The length of the CDR3 is 13 residues. CDR1 and CDR2 from the germline V gene are SGHRS and YFSETQ.

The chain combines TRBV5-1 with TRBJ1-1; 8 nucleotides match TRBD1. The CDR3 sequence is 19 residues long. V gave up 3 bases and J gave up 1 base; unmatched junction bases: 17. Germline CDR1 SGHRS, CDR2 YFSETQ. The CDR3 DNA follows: TGCGCCAGCAGCTCCCTCCCGAGACAGGGGTACCAAACGAACACTGAAGCTTTCTTT. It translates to CASSSLPRQGYQTNTEAFF.

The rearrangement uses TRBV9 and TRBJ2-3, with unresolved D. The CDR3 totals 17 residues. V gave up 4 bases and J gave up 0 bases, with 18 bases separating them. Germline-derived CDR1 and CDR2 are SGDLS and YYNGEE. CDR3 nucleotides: TGTGCCAGCAGCATCTCCTCTCAGGCCTCTAGCACAGATACGCAGTATTTT. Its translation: CASSISSQASSTDTQYF.

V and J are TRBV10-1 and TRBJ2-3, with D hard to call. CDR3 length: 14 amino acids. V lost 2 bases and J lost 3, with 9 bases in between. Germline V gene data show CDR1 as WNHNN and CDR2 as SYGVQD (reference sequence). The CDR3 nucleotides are TGCGCCAGCAGTGAGCGTCCAGGAACAGATACGCAGTATTTT. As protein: CASSERPGTDTQYF.

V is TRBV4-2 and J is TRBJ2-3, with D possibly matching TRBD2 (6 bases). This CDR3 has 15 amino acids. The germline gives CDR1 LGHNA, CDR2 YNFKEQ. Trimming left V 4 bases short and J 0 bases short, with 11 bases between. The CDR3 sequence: CASSPGTGSTDTQYF. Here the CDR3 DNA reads TGTGCCAGCAGCCCCGGGACTGGGAGCACAGATACGCAGTATTTT.

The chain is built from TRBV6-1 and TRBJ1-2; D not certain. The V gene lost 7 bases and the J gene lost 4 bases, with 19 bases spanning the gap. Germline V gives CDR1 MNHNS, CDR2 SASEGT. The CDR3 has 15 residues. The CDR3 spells CASKEISSPSYGYTF. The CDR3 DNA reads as TGTGCCAGCAAGGAGATTTCTTCTCCGAGCTATGGCTACACCTTC.

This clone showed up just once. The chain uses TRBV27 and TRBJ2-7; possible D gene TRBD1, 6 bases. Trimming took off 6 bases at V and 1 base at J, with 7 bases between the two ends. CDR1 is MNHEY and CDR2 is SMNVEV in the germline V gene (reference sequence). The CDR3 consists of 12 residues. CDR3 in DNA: TGTGCCAGCAGGGACAGATCCTACGAGCAGTACTTC. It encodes CASRDRSYEQYF.

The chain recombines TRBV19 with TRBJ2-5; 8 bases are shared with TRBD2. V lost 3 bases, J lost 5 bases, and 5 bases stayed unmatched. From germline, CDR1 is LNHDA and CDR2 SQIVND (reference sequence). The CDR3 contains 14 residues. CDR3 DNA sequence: TGTGCCAGTAGTATCTTGACTAGCGAGGAGACCCAGTACTTC. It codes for CASSILTSEETQYF.

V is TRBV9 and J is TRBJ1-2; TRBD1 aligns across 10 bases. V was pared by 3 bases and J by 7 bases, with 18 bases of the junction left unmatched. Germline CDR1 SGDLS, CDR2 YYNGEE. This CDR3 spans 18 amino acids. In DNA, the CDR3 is TGTGCCAGCAGCGGAGCGGGACAGGGGAGTATTGTTATAGGTGGCTACACCTTC. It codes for CASSGAGQGSIVIGGYTF.

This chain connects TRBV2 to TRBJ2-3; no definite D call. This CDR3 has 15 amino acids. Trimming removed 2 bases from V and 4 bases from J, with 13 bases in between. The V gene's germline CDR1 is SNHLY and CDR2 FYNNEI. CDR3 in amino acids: CASSELFKRADTQYF. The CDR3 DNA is TGTGCCAGCAGTGAACTTTTTAAGAGAGCAGATACGCAGTATTTT. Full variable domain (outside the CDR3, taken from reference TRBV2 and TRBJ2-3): EPEVTQTPSHQVTQMGQEVILRCVPISNHLYFYWYRQILGQKVEFLVSFYNNEISEKSEIFDDQFSVERPDGSNFTLKIRSTKLEDSAMYFCASSELFKRADTQYFGPGTRLTVL.

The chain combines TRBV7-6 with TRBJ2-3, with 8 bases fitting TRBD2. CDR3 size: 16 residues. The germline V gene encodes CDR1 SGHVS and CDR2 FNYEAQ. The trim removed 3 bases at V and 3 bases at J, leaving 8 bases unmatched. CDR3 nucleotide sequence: TGTGCCAGCAGCTTGCGAGCGGGAGCCTTGACAGATACGCAGTATTTT. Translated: CASSLRAGALTDTQYF.

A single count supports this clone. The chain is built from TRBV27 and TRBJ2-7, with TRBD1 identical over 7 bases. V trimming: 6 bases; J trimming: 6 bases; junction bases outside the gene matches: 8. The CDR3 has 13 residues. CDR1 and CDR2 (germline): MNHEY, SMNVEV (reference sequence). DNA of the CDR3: TGTGCCAGCAGGCAGTACAGGGGAACCGAGCAGTACTTC. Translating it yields CASRQYRGTEQYF.

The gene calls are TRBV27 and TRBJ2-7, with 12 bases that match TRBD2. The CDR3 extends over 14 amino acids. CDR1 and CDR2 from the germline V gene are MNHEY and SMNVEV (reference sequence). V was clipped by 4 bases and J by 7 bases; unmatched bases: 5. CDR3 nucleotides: TGTGCCAGCAGTTCCCTAGCGGGAGGGCGTGAGCAGTACTTC. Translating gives CASSSLAGGREQYF.

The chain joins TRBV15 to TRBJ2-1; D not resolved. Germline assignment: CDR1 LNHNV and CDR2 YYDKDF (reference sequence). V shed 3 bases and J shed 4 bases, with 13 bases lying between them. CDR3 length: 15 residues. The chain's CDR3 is CATSSLRFTYNEQFF. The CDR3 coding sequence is TGTGCCACCAGCAGTCTGCGGTTTACTTACAATGAGCAGTTCTTC.

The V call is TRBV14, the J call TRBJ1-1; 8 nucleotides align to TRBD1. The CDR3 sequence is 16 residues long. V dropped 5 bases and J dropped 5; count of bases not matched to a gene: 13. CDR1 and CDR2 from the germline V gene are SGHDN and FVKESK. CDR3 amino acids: CASSSGTGRKITEAFF. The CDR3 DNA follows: TGTGCCAGCAGCTCTGGGACAGGTCGAAAGATTACTGAAGCTTTCTTT.

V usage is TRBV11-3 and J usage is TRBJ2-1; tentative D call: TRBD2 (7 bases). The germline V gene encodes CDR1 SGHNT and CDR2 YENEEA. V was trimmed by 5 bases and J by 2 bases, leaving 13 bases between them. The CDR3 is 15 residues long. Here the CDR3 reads CASSQRDTTYNEQFF. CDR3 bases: TGTGCCAGCAGCCAGCGGGACACCACCTACAATGAGCAGTTCTTC.

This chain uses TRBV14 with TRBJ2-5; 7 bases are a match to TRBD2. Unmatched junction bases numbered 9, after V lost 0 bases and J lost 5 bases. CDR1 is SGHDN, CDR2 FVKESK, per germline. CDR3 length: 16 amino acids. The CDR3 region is CASSQDVGRVLETQYF. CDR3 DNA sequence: TGTGCCAGCAGCCAAGACGTGGGGAGGGTCCTCGAGACCCAGTACTTC.

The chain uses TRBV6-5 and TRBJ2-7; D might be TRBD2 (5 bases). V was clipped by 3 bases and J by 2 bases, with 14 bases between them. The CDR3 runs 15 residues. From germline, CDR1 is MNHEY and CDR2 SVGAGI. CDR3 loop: CASSYRRTGPYEQYF. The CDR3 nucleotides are TGTGCCAGCAGTTATCGCAGGACTGGCCCCTACGAGCAGTACTTC.

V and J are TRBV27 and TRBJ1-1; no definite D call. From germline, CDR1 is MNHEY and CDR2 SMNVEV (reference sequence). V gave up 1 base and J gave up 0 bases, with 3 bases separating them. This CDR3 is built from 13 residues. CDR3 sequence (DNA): TGTGCCAGCAGTTTATTCATGAACACTGAAGCTTTCTTT. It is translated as CASSLFMNTEAFF.

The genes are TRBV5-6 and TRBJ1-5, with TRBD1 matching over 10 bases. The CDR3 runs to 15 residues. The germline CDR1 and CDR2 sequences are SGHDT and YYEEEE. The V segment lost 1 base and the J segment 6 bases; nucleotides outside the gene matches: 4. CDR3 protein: CASSLRGTGVQPQHF. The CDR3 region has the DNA TGTGCCAGCAGCTTGAGGGGGACAGGGGTTCAGCCCCAGCATTTT.

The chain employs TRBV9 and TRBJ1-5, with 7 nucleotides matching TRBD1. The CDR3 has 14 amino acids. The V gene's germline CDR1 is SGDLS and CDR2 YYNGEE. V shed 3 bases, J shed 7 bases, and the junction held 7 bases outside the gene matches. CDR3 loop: CASSAYTGDQPQHF. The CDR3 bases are TGTGCCAGCAGCGCGTATACAGGGGACCAGCCCCAGCATTTT.

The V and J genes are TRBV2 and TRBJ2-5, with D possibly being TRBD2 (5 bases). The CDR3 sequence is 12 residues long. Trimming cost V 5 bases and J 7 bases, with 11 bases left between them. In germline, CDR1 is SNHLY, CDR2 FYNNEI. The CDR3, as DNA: TGTGCCAGCAGTCTACTAGAGGTGACCCAGTACTTC. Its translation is CASSLLEVTQYF.